The source of this TCR beta chain is a study of metastatic and nonmetastatic thyroid tumors. Study-wide findings and caveats: Reports indicated that malignant thyroid tumors showed significantly higher TCR beta diversity than benign nodules did, in blood and tumor.

MiXCR re-clonotyped the PCR reads for TCRdb. This table holds more than 2,500 clones, around 28% found once. Trimming removed 5 bases from V and 5 bases from J, with 18 bases in between. CDR3 length equals 16 residues. From germline, CDR1 is MNHNS and CDR2 SASEGT. There are a few counts of this clone. Its specificity is unknown. All patients were treatment-naive before thyroid surgery. The chain is built from TRBV6-1 and TRBJ2-2; D possibly corresponds to TRBD2 (6 bases). This TCR was sampled from a female donor with papillary thyroid cancer or a benign thyroid nodule (not recorded which). Some clones in this sample may be carry-over from other donors' samples. The specimen was tumor tissue. The CDR3 bases are TGTGCCAGCAGTTCACGGCGGGGAGTGGGTACCGGGGAGCTGTTTTTT. It yields the protein CASSSRRGVGTGELFF.